Ten or more counts support the clone carrying this TCR beta chain. No antigen is known for it. This record belongs to a study of spatial heterogeneity in lung cancer. Study results and limitations: Expanded alpha and beta TCR counts within tumors tracked tumor mutation counts.

Time point given: sample taken at primary tumor resection. The sequenced material consisted of unsorted whole RNA from tumor, nontumor lung or frozen PBMC. CDR1 and CDR2 from the germline V gene are SGHDT and YYEEEE. The CDR3 contains 14 residues. With V trimmed by 0 bases and J by 6 bases, 6 bases remained unmatched. A distinct unique molecular identifier was carried by each TCR cDNA molecule. TCRdb re-derived calls from the 5' RACE reads in MiXCR, one entry per CDR3 protein. The sample has some 16,000 distinct CDR3 sequences; about 6.5% are singletons. The receptor's source is a female donor with early-stage non-small cell lung cancer. V usage is TRBV5-6 and J usage is TRBJ2-7, with 7 nucleotides matching TRBD1. Sequenced here: lung tumor tissue, sampled at surgery. CDR3 residues: CASSLGQGLSEQYF. As DNA, the CDR3 is TGTGCCAGCAGCTTGGGACAGGGATTGAGCGAGCAGTACTTC. The full variable domain, its missing parts supplied by reference TRBV5-6 and TRBJ2-7, is DAGVTQSPTHLIKTRGQQVTLRCSPKSGHDTVSWYQQALGQGPQFIFQYYEEEERQRGNFPDRFSGHQFPNYSSELNVNALLLGDSALYLCASSLGQGLSEQYFGPGTRLTVT.